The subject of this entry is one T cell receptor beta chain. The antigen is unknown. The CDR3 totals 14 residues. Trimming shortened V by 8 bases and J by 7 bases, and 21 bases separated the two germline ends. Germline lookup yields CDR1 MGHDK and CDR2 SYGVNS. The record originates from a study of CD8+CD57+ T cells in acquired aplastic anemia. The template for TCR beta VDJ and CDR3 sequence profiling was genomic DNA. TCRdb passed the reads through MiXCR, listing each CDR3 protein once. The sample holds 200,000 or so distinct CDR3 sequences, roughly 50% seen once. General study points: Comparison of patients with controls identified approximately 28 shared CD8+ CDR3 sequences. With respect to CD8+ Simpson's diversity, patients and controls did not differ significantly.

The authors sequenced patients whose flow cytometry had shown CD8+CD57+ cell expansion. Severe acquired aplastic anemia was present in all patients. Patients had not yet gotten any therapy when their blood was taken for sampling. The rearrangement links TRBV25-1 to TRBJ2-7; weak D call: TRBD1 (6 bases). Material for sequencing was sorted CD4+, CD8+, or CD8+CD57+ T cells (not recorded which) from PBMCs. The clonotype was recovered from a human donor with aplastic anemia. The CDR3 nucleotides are TGTGCCAGCTCACCCCAAACAGGGATTTCGGAGCAGTACTTC. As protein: CASSPQTGISEQYF.